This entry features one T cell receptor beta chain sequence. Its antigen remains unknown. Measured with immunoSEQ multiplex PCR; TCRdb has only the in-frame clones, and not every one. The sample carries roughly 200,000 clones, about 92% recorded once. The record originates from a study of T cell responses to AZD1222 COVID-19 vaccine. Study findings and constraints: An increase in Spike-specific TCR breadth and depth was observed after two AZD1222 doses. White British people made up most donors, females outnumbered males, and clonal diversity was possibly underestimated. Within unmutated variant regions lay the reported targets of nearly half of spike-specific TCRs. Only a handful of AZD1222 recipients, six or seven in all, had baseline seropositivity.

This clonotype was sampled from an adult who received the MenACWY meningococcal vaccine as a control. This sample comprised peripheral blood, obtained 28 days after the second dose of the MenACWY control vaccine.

In nucleotides, the CDR3 is TGCGCCAGCAAGATAGCGGACTATGAGCAGTTCTTC. Translated: CASKIADYEQFF. The chain couples TRBV5-1 to TRBJ2-1; weak D call: TRBD2 (6 bases). The CDR3 extends over 12 amino acids. Germline V gives CDR1 SGHRS, CDR2 YFSETQ. Trimming stripped 6 bases from V and 8 bases from J, with 12 bases between.